The next 7 T cell receptor beta chains were all read from a single sample in a study of shared clonotypes between healthy human individuals. Assay used: immunoSEQ multiplex PCR; TCRdb lists only in-frame clones, some missing. The data contain fewer than 130,000 clones, roughly 70% of them seen just once; the ten biggest clones take up approximately 24%. The sample taken for sequencing was memory CD8+ T cells sorted from blood. The subset here: CD45RO+ cells pooled with CCR7-negative TemRA cells. These TCRs come from a young woman in good health.

The chain links TRBV25-1 to TRBJ2-3, with 12 bases fitting TRBD2. V lost 1 base to trimming and J lost 3 bases; unmatched junction nucleotides: 2. The CDR3 is 16 residues long. CDR1 is MGHDK and CDR2 is SYGVNS in the germline V gene. The CDR3 bases are TGTGCCAGCAGTGAATTAGGGACTAGCGGGACAGATACGCAGTATTTT. It is translated as CASSELGTSGTDTQYF.

The chain has TRBV5-1 and TRBJ2-5; 10 nucleotides match TRBD1. The J call is doubtful: the DNA matches TRBJ2-7 better. The CDR3 sequence is 14 residues long. Germline V gene lookup returns CDR1 SGHRS and CDR2 YFSETQ. DNA for the CDR3: TGCGCCAGCAGCTCGGGACAGGGGCGCGACGAGCAGTACTTC. Translated: CASSSGQGRDEQYF.

The chain joins TRBV10-3 to TRBJ2-7; 10 bases line up with TRBD2. V lost 0 bases and J lost 2; bases outside the gene matches: 7. Germline CDR1 reads ENHRY; CDR2 reads SYGVKD. The CDR3 totals 17 residues. CDR3 bases: TGTGCCATCAGTGAGTCGATCGGACTAGCGGACCCCTACGAGCAGTACTTC. Translation gives CAISESIGLADPYEQYF.

The gene calls are TRBV6-6 and TRBJ2-5, with D tentatively TRBD1 or TRBD2 (5 bases each). This CDR3 spans 15 amino acids. Germline V CDR1 and CDR2: MNHNY, SVGAGI (reference sequence). V lost 2 bases, J lost 2 bases, and 12 bases lay in between. CDR3 nucleotides: TGTGCCAGCAGTTACATCGGGACCACTCAAGAGACCCAGTACTTC. Its translation is CASSYIGTTQETQYF.

This rearrangement joins TRBV10-2 to TRBJ2-7; D remains unclear. The germline gives CDR1 WSHSY, CDR2 SAAADI. V gave up 4 bases and J gave up 2 bases, with 6 bases separating them. The CDR3 extends over 12 amino acids. DNA for the CDR3: TGCGCCAGCAGTGGTACAACCTACGAGCAGTACTTC. This gives the protein CASSGTTYEQYF.

This clone showed up just a few times. The gene calls are TRBV7-9 and TRBJ2-2, with D perhaps matching TRBD1 or TRBD2 (5 bases each). From germline, CDR1 is SEHNR and CDR2 FQNEAQ (reference sequence). CDR3 length equals 14 residues. V lost 6 bases, J lost 9 bases, and 17 bases lay in between. The CDR3 nucleotides read TGTGCCAGCAGTAGAAACCTCGGGGCCCGGGAGCTGTTTTTT. It codes for CASSRNLGARELFF.

This clone was observed at least ten times. This chain links TRBV6-1 with TRBJ2-1, with TRBD2 matching 9 bases. Trimming took 6 bases from V and 4 from J; bases not matched to a gene: 1. Per germline, CDR1 MNHNS and CDR2 SASEGT. The CDR3 contains 13 residues. The CDR3 region has the DNA TGTGCCAGCAGGCTAGCGGGATACAATGAGCAGTTCTTC. Amino acid sequence: CASRLAGYNEQFF.